These 20 T cell receptor beta chains originate from one sample sequenced in a study of beta chain features in type 1 diabetes. The entirety of the isolated RNA underwent reverse transcription, so expressed TCRB transcripts were sequenced. Measured with immunoSEQ multiplex PCR; TCRdb has only the in-frame clones, and not every one. In the table there are about 400,000 clones, around 12% of which are singletons. The source material was naive CD4+ T cells from blood. The receptors come from a man aged 18 to 30 in good health.

In its sample, this clone was seen a few times. V is TRBV7-9 and J is TRBJ1-2; D is possibly TRBD1 (5 bases). The CDR3 consists of 14 residues. V was clipped by 5 bases and J by 4 bases, with 14 bases between them. Germline CDR1 is SEHNR and CDR2 is FQNEAQ (reference sequence). The DNA of the CDR3 is TGTGCCAGCAGCAACCGGGACTTGGGCTATGGCTACACCTTC. Its translation: CASSNRDLGYGYTF.

This clone has a handful of counts. CDR3 amino acids: CASSFGTSGSTDTQYF. The CDR3 coding sequence is TGTGCCAGCAGCTTCGGGACTAGCGGGAGCACAGATACGCAGTATTTT. The V and J genes are TRBV7-3 and TRBJ2-3; 12 bases align to TRBD2. The V segment lost 3 bases and the J segment 0 bases; nucleotides outside the gene matches: 1. The CDR3 is 16 amino acids. CDR1 is SGHTA, CDR2 FQGTGA, per germline. The full variable domain, completed using reference TRBV7-3 and TRBJ2-3, is GAGVSQTPSNKVTEKGKYVELRCDPISGHTALYWYRQSLGQGPEFLIYFQGTGAADDSGLPNDRFFAVRPEGSVSTLKIQRTERGDSAVYLCASSFGTSGSTDTQYFGPGTRLTVL.

The chain couples TRBV25-1 to TRBJ2-2, with unresolved D. In germline, CDR1 is MGHDK, CDR2 SYGVNS. The CDR3 length is 13 residues. V lost 3 bases to trimming and J lost 5 bases, with 7 bases between them. The chain's CDR3 is CASSDLFTGELFF. CDR3 DNA: TGTGCCAGCAGTGATCTTTTTACCGGGGAGCTGTTTTTT.

This clone has just a few counts. The V gene is TRBV9, the J gene TRBJ2-1; a weak D match, TRBD1 (5 bases). This CDR3 region has 17 residues. V lost 0 bases, J lost 0 bases, and 13 bases lay in between. Germline lookup yields CDR1 SGDLS and CDR2 YYNGEE. The CDR3, as DNA: TGTGCCAGCAGCGTAGGGGGCCCGACGAGCTCCTACAATGAGCAGTTCTTC. Protein product: CASSVGGPTSSYNEQFF.

This clone was seen more than once but under ten times. The chain links TRBV4-1 to TRBJ2-7; 11 nucleotides line up with TRBD1. The CDR3 runs 16 residues. V lost 1 base and J lost 5; bases outside the gene matches: 7. Germline CDR1 and CDR2: MGHRA and YSYEKL. The CDR3 nucleotides are TGCGCCAGCAGCCAAGTTTTCAGGACAGGGGGCCACGAGCAGTACTTC. Residues: CASSQVFRTGGHEQYF.

The chain has TRBV6-5 and TRBJ2-7; 8 bases fit TRBD1. After removal of 3 bases from V and 8 bases from J, the junction contained 9 bases not matched to a gene. Germline loops: CDR1 MNHEY, CDR2 SVGAGI. The CDR3 is 14 amino acids. The CDR3 is CASSYQGASSKQYF. The CDR3 DNA is TGTGCCAGCAGTTATCAGGGGGCTTCTAGTAAGCAGTACTTC.

This clone was observed a handful of times. The J gene is TRBJ2-7, the V gene TRBV7-2; 14 bases agree with TRBD2. With V trimmed by 5 bases and J by 2 bases, 2 bases remained unmatched. This CDR3 spans 15 amino acids. Per germline, CDR1 SGHTA and CDR2 FQGNSA. The CDR3 region is CASSVTSGRAYEQYF. CDR3 coding DNA: TGTGCCAGCAGCGTGACTAGCGGGAGGGCCTACGAGCAGTACTTC.

This clone appeared a few times. The chain links TRBV7-3 to TRBJ2-5; 9 positions agree with TRBD1. The CDR3 is 15 residues long. V gave up 6 bases and J gave up 5 bases; unmatched junction bases: 10. Germline CDR1 and CDR2: SGHTA and FQGTGA. CDR3 amino acids: CASSRRTGAGETQYF. Here the CDR3 DNA reads TGTGCCAGCAGTCGACGGACAGGGGCGGGCGAGACCCAGTACTTC.

V gene TRBV30 combines with J gene TRBJ1-3, with D unresolved. The ends were cut back, 0 bases at V and 0 bases at J, with 6 bases in the middle. In germline, CDR1 is GTSNPN, CDR2 SVGIG (reference sequence). CDR3 size: 14 residues. The CDR3 coding sequence is TGTGCCTGGAGTGTTGCCTACTCTGGAAACACCATATATTTT. Its translation is CAWSVAYSGNTIYF.

This clone appeared a few times. V usage is TRBV7-2 and J usage is TRBJ1-2; a weak D match, TRBD1 (5 bases). This CDR3 is built from 15 residues. Trimming pared 5 bases from V and 4 bases from J, leaving 17 bases between. From germline, CDR1 is SGHTA and CDR2 FQGNSA. CDR3 sequence (DNA): TGTGCCAGCAGCCGAGCGGGGGTCCCGGGCTATGGCTACACCTTC. Its protein is CASSRAGVPGYGYTF.

In this sample, this clone turned up a few times. This sequence joins TRBV7-9 and TRBJ1-6, with a possible D match to TRBD1 (5 bases). CDR1 is SEHNR, CDR2 FQNEAQ, per germline (reference sequence). V gave up 5 bases and J gave up 10 bases, with 18 bases separating them. The CDR3 spans 15 residues. The CDR3 here is CASSPPGGVGSPLHF. The CDR3 region has the DNA TGTGCCAGCAGCCCGCCGGGGGGGGTGGGCTCACCCCTCCACTTT. Together with reference TRBV7-9 and TRBJ1-6, the CDR3 gives the full variable domain: DTGVSQNPRHKITKRGQNVTFRCDPISEHNRLYWYRQTLGQGPEFLTYFQNEAQLEKSRLLSDRFSAERPKGSFSTLEIQRTEQGDSAMYLCASSPPGGVGSPLHFGNGTRLTVT.

This clone was observed a few times. The chain is built from TRBV6-1 and TRBJ2-7; 11 bases fit TRBD1. Germline V gene data show CDR1 as MNHNS and CDR2 as SASEGT. The ends lost 6 bases at V and 4 bases at J; junction bases unmatched: 5. CDR3 size: 14 residues. CDR3 in amino acids: CASREDRGLYEQYF. The CDR3 bases are TGTGCCAGCAGGGAGGACAGGGGGCTTTACGAGCAGTACTTC.

This clone came up a few times. The rearrangement uses TRBV28 and TRBJ2-6; TRBD1 aligns across 10 bases. Looked up from germline, CDR1 is MDHEN and CDR2 is SYDVKM. The V gene end was trimmed by 5 bases and the J gene end by 1 base; junction bases not matched to a gene: 8. This CDR3 is built from 18 residues. In DNA form, the CDR3 reads TGTGCCAGCAGTCTACTGGGACAGGGGTGGTCTGGGGCCAACGTCCTGACTTTC. Protein: CASSLLGQGWSGANVLTF. The entire variable domain, with the rest obtained from reference TRBV28 and TRBJ2-6, is as follows: DVKVTQSSRYLVKRTGEKVFLECVQDMDHENMFWYRQDPGLGLRLIYFSYDVKMKEKGDIPEGYSVSREKKERFSLILESASTNQTSMYLCASSLLGQGWSGANVLTFGAGSRLTVL.

This chain uses TRBV7-9 with TRBJ2-7; weak D call: TRBD1 (6 bases). CDR1 SEHNR and CDR2 FQNEAQ come from the germline V gene (reference sequence). This CDR3 comprises 13 residues. V lost 5 bases and J 3 bases, leaving 11 bases between the germline ends. CDR3 protein: CASSRDIHYEQYF. The CDR3 nucleotides are TGTGCCAGCAGCCGGGACATCCACTACGAGCAGTACTTC.

The sample holds a few counts of this clone. The chain couples TRBV5-1 to TRBJ1-1; 8 bases align to TRBD1. The V segment lost 1 base and the J segment 5 bases; nucleotides outside the gene matches: 1. The length of the CDR3 is 13 residues. Germline V gene sequence: CDR1 SGHRS, CDR2 YFSETQ. CDR3 coding DNA: TGCGCCAGCAGCTTGCAGGGGGCGACTGAAGCTTTCTTT. It specifies CASSLQGATEAFF. Combining the CDR3 with reference TRBV5-1 and TRBJ1-1 gives the whole variable domain KAGVTQTPRYLIKTRGQQVTLSCSPISGHRSVSWYQQTPGQGLQFLFEYFSETQRNKGNFPGRFSGRQFSNSRSEMNVSTLELGDSALYLCASSLQGATEAFFGQGTRLTVV.

The sample holds a few counts of this clone. The V and J genes are TRBV30 and TRBJ1-5, with D hard to call. The V gene lost 2 bases and the J gene lost 4 bases, with 12 bases spanning the gap. The CDR3 spans 14 residues. The germline gives CDR1 GTSNPN, CDR2 SVGIG (reference sequence). CDR3 sequence reads: CAWSLKRANQPQHF. CDR3 DNA sequence: TGTGCCTGGAGTCTTAAGAGGGCTAATCAGCCCCAGCATTTT.

This clone was observed a few times. The chain carries TRBV7-9 and TRBJ2-7; TRBD1 matches at 7 bases. V was pared by 0 bases and J by 2 bases, with 4 bases of the junction left unmatched. In germline, CDR1 is SEHNR, CDR2 FQNEAQ (reference sequence). The CDR3 has 15 residues. Here the CDR3 DNA reads TGTGCCAGCAGCTTAGCGCCGGACAGGACCTACGAGCAGTACTTC. It yields the protein CASSLAPDRTYEQYF.

V gene TRBV30 combines with J gene TRBJ1-5; 8 nucleotides line up with TRBD1. Germline-derived CDR1 and CDR2 are GTSNPN and SVGIG (reference sequence). The J segment lost 5 bases and the V segment lost 5 bases, leaving 8 bases of the junction unmatched. The CDR3 extends over 14 amino acids. CDR3 region: CAWAKDRADQPQHF. The CDR3 DNA is TGTGCCTGGGCAAAGGACAGGGCTGATCAGCCCCAGCATTTT. Full variable domain (outside the CDR3, taken from reference TRBV30 and TRBJ1-5): SQTIHQWPATLVQPVGSPLSLECTVEGTSNPNLYWYRQAAGRGLQLLFYSVGIGQISSEVPQNLSASRPQDRQFILSSKKLLLSDSGFYLCAWAKDRADQPQHFGDGTRLSIL.

The rearrangement joins TRBV7-8 to TRBJ2-1; possible D gene TRBD1, 6 bases. V lost 0 bases to trimming and J lost 3 bases, with 9 bases between them. Germline V gene lookup returns CDR1 SGHVS and CDR2 FQNEAQ. The CDR3 extends over 15 amino acids. The CDR3 region has the DNA TGTGCCAGCAGCTTAGCTGACAGGTACTACAATGAGCAGTTCTTC. It specifies CASSLADRYYNEQFF. The full variable domain, rest sourced from reference TRBV7-8 and TRBJ2-1, is GAGVSQSPRYKVAKRGQDVALRCDPISGHVSLFWYQQALGQGPEFLTYFQNEAQLDKSGLPSDRFFAERPEGSVSTLKIQRTQQEDSAVYLCASSLADRYYNEQFFGPGTRLTVL.

This clone has a handful of counts. J is TRBJ1-1 and V is TRBV7-9, with D possibly matching TRBD1 (6 bases). V was clipped by 2 bases and J by 4 bases, with 14 bases between them. This CDR3 spans 15 amino acids. CDR1 is SEHNR and CDR2 is FQNEAQ in the germline V gene (reference sequence). The CDR3 region has the DNA TGTGCCAGCAGCTTATTGCAGGGGATCTCCACTGAAGCTTTCTTT. Translated: CASSLLQGISTEAFF.